The source of this TCR beta chain is a study of blood T cells in healthy people across ages. At the level of the study: When template switching was applied, about one barcoded beta molecule was captured per two T cells.

Each donor's blood draw was roughly 10 milliliters of peripheral blood. The study's findings and limits: TCR beta diversity tracked closely with naive T cell percentage. Naive CD4+ cells and diversity were both higher in long-lived donors than in aged donors.

This clonotype was recorded a few times. As yet, its antigen is unknown. Germline values: CDR1 KGHDR, CDR2 SFDVKD. The CDR3 consists of 14 residues. The second PCR ran about 6 to 12 cycles with a sample-barcoded 5' primer and J-beta primers. One entry per CDR3 protein results from TCRdb running MiXCR on the 5' RACE reads. The table has roughly 720,000 distinct CDR3 sequences, 40% to 65% seen once; the top ten hold around 40%. This sequence originates from an elderly man in good health. V and J are TRBV24-1 and TRBJ2-5; the D gene is possibly TRBD2 (5 bases). The end of the DNA aligns better with TRBJ2-7, so the J call may be wrong. The sequencing input was blood. CDR3 protein: CATSEGGRGFEQYF. The CDR3 DNA reads TGTGCCACCAGTGAGGGCGGCCGCGGGTTCGAGCAGTACTTC.